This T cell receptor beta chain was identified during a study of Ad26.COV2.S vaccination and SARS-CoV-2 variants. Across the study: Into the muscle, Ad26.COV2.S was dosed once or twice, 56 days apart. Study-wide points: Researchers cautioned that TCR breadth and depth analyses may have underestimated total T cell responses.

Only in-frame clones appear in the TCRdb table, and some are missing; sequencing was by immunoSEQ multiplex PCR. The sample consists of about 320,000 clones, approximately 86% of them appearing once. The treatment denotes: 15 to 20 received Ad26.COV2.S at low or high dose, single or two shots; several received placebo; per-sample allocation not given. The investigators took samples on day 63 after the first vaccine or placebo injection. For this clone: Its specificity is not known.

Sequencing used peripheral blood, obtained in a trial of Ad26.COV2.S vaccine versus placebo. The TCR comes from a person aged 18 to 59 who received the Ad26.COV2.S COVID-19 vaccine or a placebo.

DNA for the CDR3: TGTGCCAGCAGCCGTGACAGAAGCCTTAATCAGCCCCAGCATTTT. Residues: CASSRDRSLNQPQHF. J is TRBJ1-5 and V is TRBV7-2, with D possibly being TRBD1 (5 bases). CDR1 SGHTA and CDR2 FQGNSA come from the germline V gene. The CDR3 consists of 15 residues. Trimming removed 5 bases from V and 4 bases from J, with 15 bases in between.